This TCR beta chain was profiled in a study of response to subunit inactivated influenza vaccine. MiXCR, run by TCRdb on the RT-PCR reads, gives a single entry per CDR3 protein. This table has about 540,000 distinct CDR3 sequences, approximately 20% appearing once. This CDR3 is built from 16 residues. The V segment lost 5 bases and the J segment 2 bases; nucleotides outside the gene matches: 6. Germline CDR1 is KGHDR and CDR2 is SFDVKD. The sample was also reused in another study, on T cells expressing NK-cell markers. That work adds: The authors made TCR beta cDNA libraries by 5'RACE template switching. This switching added a universal primer site and UMIs. It was sorted CD3+CD56-NKG2C+, CD3+CD56+NKG2C- and CD3+CD56+NKG2C+ T cells that provided the TCR beta repertoires. Among eight sequenced donors, seven carried HCMV seropositivity while one was seronegative. The study found dominant NKG2C+ clonotypes at roughly 1.0-7.5% of CD8+ T cells in six donors. In a handful of donors, these clonotypes also led the CD3+CD56-NKG2C+ fraction.

The clonotype comes from a man aged 45 to 65 who received an inactivated influenza vaccine. This material consisted of CD4+ T cells sorted from PBMCs, taken roughly 12 days after vaccination. The chain recombines TRBV24-1 with TRBJ2-1, with 9 bases lining up with TRBD2. CDR3 region: CATSGRGLATYNEQFF. The CDR3 coding sequence is TGTGCCACCAGTGGTCGGGGACTAGCAACCTACAATGAGCAGTTCTTC.